This record concerns one T cell receptor (beta chain) sequence. Its antigen is as yet unknown. Some clones are missing from TCRdb's copy, which holds only in-frame ones; the method was immunoSEQ multiplex PCR. The sample gives 57,000 or so clones, about 96% of which show up once; just over 0.9% is in the top ten. This sample was taken from a study of cytomegalovirus exposure and HLA in healthy donors. Points from the study as a whole: Rarity marked most TCR sequences, yet some public TCRs occurred in many donors.

V shed 4 bases and J shed 3 bases, with 16 bases lying between them. This CDR3 contains 16 residues. Germline CDR1 reads SGHDN; CDR2 reads FVKESK. This chain links TRBV14 with TRBJ2-1, with D perhaps TRBD1 (5 bases). The clonotype comes from a man aged 18 to 30 in good health and CMV-seronegative. Sequencing used PBMCs. CDR3 sequence: CASSPRKGAHYNEQFF. DNA for the CDR3: TGTGCCAGCAGCCCCCGGAAAGGGGCACACTACAATGAGCAGTTCTTC.